This T cell receptor beta chain is from a study of CD8+ T cells in alopecia areata. Cells from pooled cutaneous lymph nodes were sorted by CD4, CD8alpha, NKG2D, NKG2ACE and other markers. cDNA reverse transcribed from extracted RNA served as the sequencing template. Some clones are missing from TCRdb's copy, which holds only in-frame ones; the method was immunoSEQ multiplex PCR. The sample yields around 290,000 clones, without any singletons. Whole-study results and caveats: Relative to normal scalp, lesional scalp, especially alopecia totalis/universalis, showed higher clonality.

Of note for this clone: Antigen: not known. Gene and germline names: mouse. From the germline J gene comes the end of the CDR3, since the read stops 4 residues before it.

Germline V gives CDR1 NSHNY, CDR2 SYGAGN. This CDR3 is built from 15 residues. The genes are TRBV13-1 and TRBJ2-5; 9 nucleotides line up with TRBD1. The sequenced material came from CD4+ T cells sorted from a lymph node. The sequence was collected from a C3H/HeJ mouse with alopecia areata. The mouse line has the MHC haplotype H2-k. This CDR3 is CASSASGQGEDTQYF. CDR3 DNA, as far as it was read: TGTGCCAGCAGTGCCTCGGGACAGGGAGAAGAC.